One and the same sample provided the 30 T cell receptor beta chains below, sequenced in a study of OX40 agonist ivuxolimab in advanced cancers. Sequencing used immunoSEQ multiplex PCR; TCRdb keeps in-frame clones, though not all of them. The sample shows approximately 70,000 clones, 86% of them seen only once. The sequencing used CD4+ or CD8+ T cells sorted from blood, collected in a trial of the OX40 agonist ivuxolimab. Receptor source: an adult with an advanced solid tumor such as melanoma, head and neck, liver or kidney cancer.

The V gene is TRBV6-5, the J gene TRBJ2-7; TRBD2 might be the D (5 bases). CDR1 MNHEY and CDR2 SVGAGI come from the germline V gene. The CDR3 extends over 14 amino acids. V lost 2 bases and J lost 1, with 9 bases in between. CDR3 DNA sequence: TGTGCCAGCAGTTACGGCGGGCCTTCCTACGAGCAGTACTTC. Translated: CASSYGGPSYEQYF.

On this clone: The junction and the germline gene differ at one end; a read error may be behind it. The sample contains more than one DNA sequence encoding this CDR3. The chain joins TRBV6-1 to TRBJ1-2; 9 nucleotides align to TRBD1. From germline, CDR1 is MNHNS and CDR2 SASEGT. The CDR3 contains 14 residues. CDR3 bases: TGTGCCAGCTTCCGGACAGGGGAGTTTAATGGTTACACCTTC. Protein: CASFRTGEFNGYTF.

The CDR3 bases are TGTGCCAGCTCACCACTGGGAGACACTGAAGCTTTCTTT. It specifies CASSPLGDTEAFF. The chain uses TRBV18 and TRBJ1-1; D ambiguous. The CDR3 is made up of 13 amino acids. Germline lookup yields CDR1 KGHSH and CDR2 LQKENI. Trimming left V 1 base short and J 3 bases short, with 6 bases between.

The chain's CDR3 is CASSPRKTEQETQYF. The CDR3 coding sequence is TGTGCCAGCTCACCCCGGAAGACAGAACAAGAGACCCAGTACTTC. The chain combines TRBV18 with TRBJ2-5, with TRBD1 as a possible D gene (5 bases). CDR3 length equals 15 residues. Trimming removed 3 bases from V and 2 bases from J, with 13 bases in between. Per the germline V gene, CDR1 is KGHSH and CDR2 is LQKENI.

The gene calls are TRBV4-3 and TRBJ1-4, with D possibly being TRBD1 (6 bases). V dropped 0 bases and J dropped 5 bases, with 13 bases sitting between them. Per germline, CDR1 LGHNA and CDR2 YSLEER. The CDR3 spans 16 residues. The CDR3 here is CASSQEGGRGNEKLFF. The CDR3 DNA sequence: TGCGCCAGCAGCCAAGAGGGGGGAAGGGGGAATGAAAAACTGTTTTTT.

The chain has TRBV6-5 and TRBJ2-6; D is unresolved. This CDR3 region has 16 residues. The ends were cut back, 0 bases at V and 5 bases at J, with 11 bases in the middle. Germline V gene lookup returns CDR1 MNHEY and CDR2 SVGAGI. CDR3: CASSYSRTFWANVLTF. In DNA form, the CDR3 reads TGTGCCAGCAGTTACTCTAGGACGTTCTGGGCCAACGTCCTGACTTTC.

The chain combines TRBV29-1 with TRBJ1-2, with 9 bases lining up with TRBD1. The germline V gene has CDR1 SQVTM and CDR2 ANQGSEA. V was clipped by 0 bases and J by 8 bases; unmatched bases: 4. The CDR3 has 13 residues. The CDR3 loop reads CSVEEGTGRGYTF. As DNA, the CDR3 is TGCAGCGTTGAAGAGGGGACAGGGAGAGGCTACACCTTC.

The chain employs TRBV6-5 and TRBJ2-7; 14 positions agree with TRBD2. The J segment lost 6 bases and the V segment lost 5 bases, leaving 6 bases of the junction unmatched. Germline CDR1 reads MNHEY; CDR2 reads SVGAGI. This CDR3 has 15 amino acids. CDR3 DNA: TGTGCCAGCAGTCCCACCGGGACTAGCGGGAGCGAGCAGTACTTC. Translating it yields CASSPTGTSGSEQYF.

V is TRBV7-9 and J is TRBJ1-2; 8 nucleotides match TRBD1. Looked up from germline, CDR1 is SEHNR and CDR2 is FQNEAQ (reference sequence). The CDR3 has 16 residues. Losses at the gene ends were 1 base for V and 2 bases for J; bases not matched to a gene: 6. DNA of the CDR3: TGTGCCAGCAGCTTAGGGACAGGGTGGGGAAACTATGGCTACACCTTC. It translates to CASSLGTGWGNYGYTF.

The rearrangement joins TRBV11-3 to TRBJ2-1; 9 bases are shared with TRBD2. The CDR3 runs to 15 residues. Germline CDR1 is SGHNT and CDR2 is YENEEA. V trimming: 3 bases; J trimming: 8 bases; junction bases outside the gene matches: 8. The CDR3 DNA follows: TGTGCCAGCAGCTTGGAGGGCGGGAGGGTGGATGAGCAGTTCTTC. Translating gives CASSLEGGRVDEQFF.

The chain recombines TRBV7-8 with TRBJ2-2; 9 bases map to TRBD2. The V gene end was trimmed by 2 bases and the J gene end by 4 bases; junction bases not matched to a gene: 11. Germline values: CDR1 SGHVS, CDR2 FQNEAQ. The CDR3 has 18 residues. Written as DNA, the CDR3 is TGTGCCAGCAGCTTAACACCGGGACTAGCCGTTAGCACCGGGGAGCTGTTTTTT. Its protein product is CASSLTPGLAVSTGELFF.

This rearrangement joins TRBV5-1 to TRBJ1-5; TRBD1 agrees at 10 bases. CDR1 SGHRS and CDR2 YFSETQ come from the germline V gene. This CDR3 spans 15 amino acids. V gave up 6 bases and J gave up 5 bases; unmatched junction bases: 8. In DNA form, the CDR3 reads TGCGCCAGCAAATCCGGGACAGGGGAATATCAGCCCCAGCATTTT. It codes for CASKSGTGEYQPQHF.

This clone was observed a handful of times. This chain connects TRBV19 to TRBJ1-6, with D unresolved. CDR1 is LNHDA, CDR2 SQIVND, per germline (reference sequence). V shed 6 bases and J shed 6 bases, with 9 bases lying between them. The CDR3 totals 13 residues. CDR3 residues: CASSVAPNSPLHF. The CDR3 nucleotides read TGTGCCAGTAGCGTAGCCCCTAATTCACCCCTCCACTTT.

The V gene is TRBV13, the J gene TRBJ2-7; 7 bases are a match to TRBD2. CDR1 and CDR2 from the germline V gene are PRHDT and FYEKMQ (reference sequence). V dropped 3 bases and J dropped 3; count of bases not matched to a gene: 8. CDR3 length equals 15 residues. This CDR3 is CASSFYGGRGYEQYF. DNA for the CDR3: TGTGCCAGCAGCTTTTATGGCGGGAGAGGCTACGAGCAGTACTTC.

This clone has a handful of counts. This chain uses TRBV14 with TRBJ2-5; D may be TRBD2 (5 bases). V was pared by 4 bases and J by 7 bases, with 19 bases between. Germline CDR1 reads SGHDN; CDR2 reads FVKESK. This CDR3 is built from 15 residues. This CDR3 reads CASSRPDGVGGTQYF. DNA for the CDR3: TGTGCCAGCAGCCGCCCCGACGGGGTCGGAGGGACCCAGTACTTC.

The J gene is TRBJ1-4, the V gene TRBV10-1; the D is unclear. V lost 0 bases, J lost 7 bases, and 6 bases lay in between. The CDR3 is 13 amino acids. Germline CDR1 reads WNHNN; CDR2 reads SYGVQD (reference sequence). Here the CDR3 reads CASSESRFEKLFF. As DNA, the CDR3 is TGCGCCAGCAGTGAGTCAAGGTTTGAAAAACTGTTTTTT.

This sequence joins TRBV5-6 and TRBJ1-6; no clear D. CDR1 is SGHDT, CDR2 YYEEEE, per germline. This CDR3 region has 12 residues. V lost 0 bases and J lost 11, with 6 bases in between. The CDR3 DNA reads TGTGCCAGCAGCTTGGCACAGACACCCCTCCACTTT. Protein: CASSLAQTPLHF.

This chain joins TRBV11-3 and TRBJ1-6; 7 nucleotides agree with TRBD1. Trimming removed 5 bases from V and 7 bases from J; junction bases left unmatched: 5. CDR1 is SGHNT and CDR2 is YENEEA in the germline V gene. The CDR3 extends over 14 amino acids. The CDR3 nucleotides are TGTGCCAGCAGCGGGGGACAGTTCAATTCACCCCTCCACTTT. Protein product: CASSGGQFNSPLHF.

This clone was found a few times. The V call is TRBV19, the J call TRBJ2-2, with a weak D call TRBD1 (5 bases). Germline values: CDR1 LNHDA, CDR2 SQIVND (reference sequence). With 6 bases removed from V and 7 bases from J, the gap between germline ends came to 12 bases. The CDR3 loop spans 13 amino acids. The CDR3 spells CASRGRAHGELFF. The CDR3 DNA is TGTGCCAGTAGGGGCAGGGCCCACGGGGAGCTGTTTTTT. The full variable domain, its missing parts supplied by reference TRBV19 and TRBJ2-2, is DGGITQSPKYLFRKEGQNVTLSCEQNLNHDAMYWYRQDPGQGLRLIYYSQIVNDFQKGDIAEGYSVSREKKESFPLTVTSAQKNPTAFYLCASRGRAHGELFFGEGSRLTVL.

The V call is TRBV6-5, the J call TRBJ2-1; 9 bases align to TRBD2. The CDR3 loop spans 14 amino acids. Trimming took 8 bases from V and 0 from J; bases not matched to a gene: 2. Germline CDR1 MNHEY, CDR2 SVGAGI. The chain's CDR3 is CASAGGGSYNEQFF. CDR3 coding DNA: TGTGCCAGCGCGGGAGGGGGCTCCTACAATGAGCAGTTCTTC.

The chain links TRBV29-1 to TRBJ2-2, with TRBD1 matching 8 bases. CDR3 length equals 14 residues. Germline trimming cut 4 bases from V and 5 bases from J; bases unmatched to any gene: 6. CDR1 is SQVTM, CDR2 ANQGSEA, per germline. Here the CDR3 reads CSVATGGMTGELFF. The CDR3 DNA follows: TGCAGCGTTGCCACAGGGGGGATGACCGGGGAGCTGTTTTTT.

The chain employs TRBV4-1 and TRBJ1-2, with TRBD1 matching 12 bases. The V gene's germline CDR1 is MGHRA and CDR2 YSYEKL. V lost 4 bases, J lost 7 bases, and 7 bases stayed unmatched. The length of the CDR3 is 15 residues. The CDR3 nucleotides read TGCGCCAGCAGCCGGCCGGGACAGGGGGCGGCTGGCTACACCTTC. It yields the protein CASSRPGQGAAGYTF.

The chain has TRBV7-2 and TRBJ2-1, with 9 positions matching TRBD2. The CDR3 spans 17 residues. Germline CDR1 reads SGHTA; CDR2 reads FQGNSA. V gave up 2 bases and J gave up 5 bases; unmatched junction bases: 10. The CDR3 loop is CASSLSLLAGANNEQFF. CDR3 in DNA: TGTGCCAGCAGCTTATCCCTTTTAGCGGGGGCGAACAATGAGCAGTTCTTC.

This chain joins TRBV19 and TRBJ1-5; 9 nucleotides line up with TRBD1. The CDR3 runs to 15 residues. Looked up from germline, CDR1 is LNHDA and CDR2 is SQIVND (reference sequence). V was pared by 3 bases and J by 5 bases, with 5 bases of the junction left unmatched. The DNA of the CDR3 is TGTGCCAGTAGTATGACAGGGGGGGTGTATCAGCCCCAGCATTTT. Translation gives CASSMTGGVYQPQHF.

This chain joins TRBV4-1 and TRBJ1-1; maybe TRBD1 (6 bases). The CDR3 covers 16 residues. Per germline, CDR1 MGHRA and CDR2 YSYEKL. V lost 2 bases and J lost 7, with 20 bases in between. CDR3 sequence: CASSQRGLGAPGEAFF. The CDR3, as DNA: TGCGCCAGCAGCCAAAGAGGTTTGGGGGCGCCGGGTGAAGCTTTCTTT.

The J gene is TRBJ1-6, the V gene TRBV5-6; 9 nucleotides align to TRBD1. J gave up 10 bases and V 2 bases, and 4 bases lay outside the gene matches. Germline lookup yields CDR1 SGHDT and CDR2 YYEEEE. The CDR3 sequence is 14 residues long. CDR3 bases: TGTGCCAGCAGCTTAAACAGGGGGCAGTCACCCCTCCACTTT. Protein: CASSLNRGQSPLHF.

The CDR3 spells CASSSGRLAGVHEQYF. The CDR3 DNA is TGTGCCAGCAGCTCAGGCCGACTAGCGGGAGTCCACGAGCAGTACTTC. The chain uses TRBV7-2 and TRBJ2-7, with 12 bases lining up with TRBD2. This CDR3 contains 16 residues. Per germline, CDR1 SGHTA and CDR2 FQGNSA. V lost 4 bases to trimming and J lost 5 bases; unmatched junction nucleotides: 9. The whole variable domain, filled in from reference TRBV7-2 and TRBJ2-7, reads GAGVSQSPSNKVTEKGKDVELRCDPISGHTALYWYRQSLGQGLEFLIYFQGNSAPDKSGLPSDRFSAERTGGSVSTLTIQRTQQEDSAVYLCASSSGRLAGVHEQYFGPGTRLTVT.

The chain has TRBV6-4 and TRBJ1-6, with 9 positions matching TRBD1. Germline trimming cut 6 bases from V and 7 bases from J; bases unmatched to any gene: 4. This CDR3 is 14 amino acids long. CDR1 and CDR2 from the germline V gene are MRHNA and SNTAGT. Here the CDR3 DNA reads TGTGCCAGCAGGACCGGGACAGGGAATTCACCCCTCCACTTT. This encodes CASRTGTGNSPLHF.

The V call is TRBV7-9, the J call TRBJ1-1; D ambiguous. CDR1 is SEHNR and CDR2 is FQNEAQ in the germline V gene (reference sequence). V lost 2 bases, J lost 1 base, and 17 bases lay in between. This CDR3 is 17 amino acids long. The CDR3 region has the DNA TGTGCCAGCAGCTTATATCCCAAAGCCCGGGCGAACACTGAAGCTTTCTTT. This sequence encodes CASSLYPKARANTEAFF.

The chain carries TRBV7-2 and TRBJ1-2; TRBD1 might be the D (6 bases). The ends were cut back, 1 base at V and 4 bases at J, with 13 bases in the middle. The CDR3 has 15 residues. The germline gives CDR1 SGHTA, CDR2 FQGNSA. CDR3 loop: CASSLEDRLVYGYTF. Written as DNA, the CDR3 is TGTGCCAGCAGCTTAGAAGACAGGCTCGTCTATGGCTACACCTTC.